This TCR beta chain was captured by sequencing in a study of CD8+CD57+ T cells in acquired aplastic anemia. The wider study: DNA per sorted CD4+ or CD8+ sample ranged roughly 0.17 to 27.4 ug, averaging roughly 3.2 ug.

The V end was cut by 1 base, the J end by 9 bases, with 16 bases between. This CDR3 region has 14 residues. The germline V gene encodes CDR1 SGHAT and CDR2 FQNNGV. Regarding the study as a whole: Common to patients and controls were about 31 CD8+ CDR3 sequences.

Patients sequenced had flow cytometry evidence of CD8+CD57+ cell expansion. Each patient had severe acquired aplastic anemia. Concerning this clonotype itself: No antigen is known for it.

According to the study, genomic DNA was the template for TCR beta VDJ and CDR3 profiling. From the reads, TCRdb called clonotypes with MiXCR, one entry per CDR3 protein. The sample shows under 250,000 distinct CDR3 sequences, approximately 45% of them seen only once. Sequencing was carried out using sorted CD4+, CD8+, or CD8+CD57+ T cells (not recorded which) from PBMCs. The chain joins TRBV11-2 to TRBJ2-7; D is undetermined. The TCR comes from a human donor with aplastic anemia. The chain's CDR3 is CASSLVSRNHGQYF. In DNA form, the CDR3 reads TGTGCCAGCAGCTTAGTCTCCAGGAACCACGGGCAGTACTTC.